This T cell receptor beta chain is from a study of persistence of HIV-infected CD4 T cells. Study-level information: Donors had been on suppressive ART for a median of 8 years. Findings and caveats of the study: CMV- and Gag-responding cells had lower TCRbeta richness than CD3/CD28-responding cells. Antigen-responding cells were enriched for degenerate expanded CDR3beta sequences.

This was the immunoSEQ version 4 assay in survey mode. The table came from immunoSEQ multiplex PCR; TCRdb's copy has only in-frame clones and leaves some out. This table has more than 35,000 clones, approximately 89% appearing once. Of note for this clone: The antigen remains unidentified.

This CDR3 is 12 amino acids long. The V end was cut by 5 bases, the J end by 7 bases, with 9 bases between. Anti-CD3/anti-CD28 beads served as a nonspecific positive control stimulus. Sorting selected CD4+ T cells upregulating both CD40 ligand and CD69. Suppressive ART was started during chronic HIV-1 infection in these adults. Here the sequenced sample was CD4+ T cells sorted from PBMCs after 18-hour stimulation, taken from a patient who received antiretroviral therapy. The receptor was derived from an adult man with HIV who was CMV-seropositive. The chain is built from TRBV12-3 or TRBV12-4 and TRBJ1-5; no clear D gene. The CDR3 loop is CASSEVGQPQHF. The CDR3 DNA reads as TGTGCCAGCAGTGAAGTTGGGCAGCCCCAGCATTTT.